This TCR beta chain was recorded in a study of blood T cell repertoires in COVID-19. About the research overall: Spain, Italy and the United States supplied samples that represented acute and convalescent COVID-19.

Source study methods: How many nucleated cells were present was estimated from reference gene primer amplification. Assay: immunoSEQ multiplex PCR; the TCRdb copy retains only in-frame clones and omits some. V, J and clone size were drawn from that table, and D and trimming were deduced from the DNA. Of around 58,000 clones detected, around 93% appear once; the ten largest clones hold about 7%. The CDR3 totals 16 residues. The germline gives CDR1 LGHNA, CDR2 YNFKEQ. With V trimmed by 3 bases and J by 6 bases, 7 bases remained unmatched. The TCR was taken from a woman aged 55-69 years with active or convalescent COVID-19. The source material was peripheral blood. The rearrangement joins TRBV4-2 to TRBJ2-7; 14 bases are shared with TRBD2. As DNA, the CDR3 is TGTGCCAGCAGCCAGGAGACTAGCGGGGGGGCCTTCGAGCAGTACTTC. Translated: CASSQETSGGAFEQYF.